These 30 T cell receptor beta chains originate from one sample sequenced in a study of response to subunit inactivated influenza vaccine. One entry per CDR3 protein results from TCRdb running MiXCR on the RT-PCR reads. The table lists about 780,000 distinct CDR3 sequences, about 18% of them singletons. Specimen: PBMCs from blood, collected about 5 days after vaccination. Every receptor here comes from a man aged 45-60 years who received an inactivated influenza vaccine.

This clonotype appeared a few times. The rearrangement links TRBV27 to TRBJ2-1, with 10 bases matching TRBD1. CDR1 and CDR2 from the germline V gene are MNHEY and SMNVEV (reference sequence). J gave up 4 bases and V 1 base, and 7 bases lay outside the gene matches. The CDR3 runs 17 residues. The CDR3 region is CASSLLLADRGYNEQFF. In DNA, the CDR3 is TGTGCCAGCAGTTTATTACTCGCGGACAGGGGGTACAATGAGCAGTTCTTC.

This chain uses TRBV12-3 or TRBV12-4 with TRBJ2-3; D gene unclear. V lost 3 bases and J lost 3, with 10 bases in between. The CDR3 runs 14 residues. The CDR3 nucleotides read TGTGCCAGCAGTTTGTACGGTAGGACAGATACGCAGTATTTT. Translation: CASSLYGRTDTQYF.

The CDR3 region is CASSYYQGSYEQYF. Written as DNA, the CDR3 is TGTGCCAGCAGTTACTATCAGGGGTCCTACGAGCAGTACTTC. The chain couples TRBV6-5 to TRBJ2-7; TRBD1 is a possible D gene (6 bases). This CDR3 region has 14 residues. V lost 1 base to trimming and J lost 1 base, with 8 bases between them. Germline CDR1 reads MNHEY; CDR2 reads SVGAGI.

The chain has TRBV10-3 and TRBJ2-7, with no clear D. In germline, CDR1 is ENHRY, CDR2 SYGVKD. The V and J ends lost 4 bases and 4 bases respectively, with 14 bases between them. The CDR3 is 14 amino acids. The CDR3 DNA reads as TGTGCCATCAGTGTCCGGACGGAAGATTACGAGCAGTACTTC. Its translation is CAISVRTEDYEQYF.

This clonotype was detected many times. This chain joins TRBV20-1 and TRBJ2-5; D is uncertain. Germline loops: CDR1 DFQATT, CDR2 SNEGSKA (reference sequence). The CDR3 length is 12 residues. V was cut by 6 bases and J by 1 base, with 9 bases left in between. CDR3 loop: CSAVGSQETQYF. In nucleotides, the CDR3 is TGCAGTGCCGTGGGCAGCCAAGAGACCCAGTACTTC.

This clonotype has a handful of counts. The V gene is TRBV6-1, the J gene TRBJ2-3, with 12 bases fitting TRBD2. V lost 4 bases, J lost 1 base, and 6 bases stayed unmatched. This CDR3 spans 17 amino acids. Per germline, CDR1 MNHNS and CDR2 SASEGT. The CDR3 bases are TGTGCCAGCAGTGCTCTAGCGGGGGGGCTGGGCACAGATACGCAGTATTTT. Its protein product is CASSALAGGLGTDTQYF.

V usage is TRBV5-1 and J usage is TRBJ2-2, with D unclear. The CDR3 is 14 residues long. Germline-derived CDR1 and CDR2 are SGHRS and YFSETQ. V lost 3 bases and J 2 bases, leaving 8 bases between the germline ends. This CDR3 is CASSSGSNTGELFF. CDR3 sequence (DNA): TGCGCCAGCAGCTCTGGGTCAAACACCGGGGAGCTGTTTTTT.

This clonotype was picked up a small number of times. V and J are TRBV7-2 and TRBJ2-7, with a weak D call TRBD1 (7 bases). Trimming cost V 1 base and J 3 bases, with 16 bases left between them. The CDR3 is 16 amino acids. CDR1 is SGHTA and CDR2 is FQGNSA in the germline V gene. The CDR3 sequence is CASSLVGGGPGYEQYF. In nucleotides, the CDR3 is TGTGCCAGCAGCTTAGTCGGAGGGGGCCCTGGCTACGAGCAGTACTTC.

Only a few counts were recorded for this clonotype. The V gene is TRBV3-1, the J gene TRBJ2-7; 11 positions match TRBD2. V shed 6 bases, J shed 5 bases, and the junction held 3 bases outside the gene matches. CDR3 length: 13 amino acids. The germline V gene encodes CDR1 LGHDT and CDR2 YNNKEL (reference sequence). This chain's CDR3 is CASRLAGEHEQYF. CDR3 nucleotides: TGTGCCAGCAGACTAGCGGGAGAACACGAGCAGTACTTC.

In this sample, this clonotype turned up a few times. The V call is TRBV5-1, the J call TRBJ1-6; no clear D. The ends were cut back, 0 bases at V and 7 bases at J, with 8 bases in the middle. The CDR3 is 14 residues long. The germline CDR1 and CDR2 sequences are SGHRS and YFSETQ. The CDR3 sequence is CASSLEPENSPLHF. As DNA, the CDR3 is TGCGCCAGCAGCTTGGAACCTGAGAATTCACCCCTCCACTTT.

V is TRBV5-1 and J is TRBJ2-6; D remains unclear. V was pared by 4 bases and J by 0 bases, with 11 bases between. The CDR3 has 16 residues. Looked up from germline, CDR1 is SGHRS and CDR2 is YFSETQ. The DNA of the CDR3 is TGCGCCAGCAGCCAAACCCCGGCCTCTGGGGCCAACGTCCTGACTTTC. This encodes CASSQTPASGANVLTF.

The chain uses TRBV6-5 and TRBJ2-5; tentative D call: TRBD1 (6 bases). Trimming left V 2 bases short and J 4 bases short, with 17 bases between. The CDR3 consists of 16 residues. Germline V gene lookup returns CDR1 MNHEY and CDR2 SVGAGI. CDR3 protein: CASSYGGRGEGETQYF. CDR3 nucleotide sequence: TGTGCCAGCAGTTACGGGGGCAGGGGCGAGGGAGAGACCCAGTACTTC.

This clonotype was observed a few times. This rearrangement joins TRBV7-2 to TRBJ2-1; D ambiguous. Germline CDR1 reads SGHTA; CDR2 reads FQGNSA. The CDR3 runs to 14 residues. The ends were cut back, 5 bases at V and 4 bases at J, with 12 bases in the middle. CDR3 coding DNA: TGTGCCAGCAGCCCTCGTTCTCCTTACAATGAGCAGTTCTTC. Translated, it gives CASSPRSPYNEQFF.

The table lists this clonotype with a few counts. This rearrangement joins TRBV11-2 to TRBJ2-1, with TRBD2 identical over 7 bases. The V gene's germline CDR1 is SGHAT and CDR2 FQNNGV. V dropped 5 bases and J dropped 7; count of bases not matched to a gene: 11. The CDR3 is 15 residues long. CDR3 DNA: TGTGCCAGCAGCCTGGGGGGGGACTCAATTAATGAGCAGTTCTTC. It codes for CASSLGGDSINEQFF.

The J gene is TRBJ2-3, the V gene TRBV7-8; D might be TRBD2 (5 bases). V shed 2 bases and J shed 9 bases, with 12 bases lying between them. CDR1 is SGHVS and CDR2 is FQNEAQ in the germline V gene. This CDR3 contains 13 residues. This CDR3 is CASSLFHGVTQYF. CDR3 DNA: TGTGCCAGCAGCTTATTCCACGGGGTGACGCAGTATTTT.

The CDR3 DNA reads TGCGCCAGCAGCCAAGATAGGGGCGGATCAGGGGATGGCTACACCTTC. Translation gives CASSQDRGGSGDGYTF. This chain links TRBV4-1 with TRBJ1-2; tentative D call: TRBD1 (6 bases). V lost 0 bases and J 6 bases, leaving 17 bases between the germline ends. From germline, CDR1 is MGHRA and CDR2 YSYEKL. The CDR3 has 16 amino acids.

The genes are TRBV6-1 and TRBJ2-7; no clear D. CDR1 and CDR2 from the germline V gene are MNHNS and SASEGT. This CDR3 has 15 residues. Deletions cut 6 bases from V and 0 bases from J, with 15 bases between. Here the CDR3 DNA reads TGTGCCAGCAGCAATTCCGGGCAGTACTCCTACGAGCAGTACTTC. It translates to CASSNSGQYSYEQYF.

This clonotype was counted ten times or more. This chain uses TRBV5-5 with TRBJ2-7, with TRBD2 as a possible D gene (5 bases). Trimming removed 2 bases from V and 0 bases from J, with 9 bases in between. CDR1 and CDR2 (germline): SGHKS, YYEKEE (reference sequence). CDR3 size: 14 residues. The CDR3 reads CASSFRAGSYEQYF. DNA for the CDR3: TGTGCCAGCAGCTTCCGCGCGGGCTCCTACGAGCAGTACTTC.

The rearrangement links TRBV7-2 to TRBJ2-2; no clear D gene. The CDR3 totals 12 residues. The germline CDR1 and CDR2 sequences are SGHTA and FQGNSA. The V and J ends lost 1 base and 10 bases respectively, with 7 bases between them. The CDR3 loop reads CASSLVVAELFF. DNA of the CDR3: TGTGCCAGCAGCTTAGTGGTTGCGGAGCTGTTTTTT.

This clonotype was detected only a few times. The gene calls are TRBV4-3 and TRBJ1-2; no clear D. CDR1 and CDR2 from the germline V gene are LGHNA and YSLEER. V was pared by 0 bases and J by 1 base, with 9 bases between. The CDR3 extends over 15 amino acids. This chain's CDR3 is CASSQDNRINYGYTF. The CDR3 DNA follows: TGCGCCAGCAGCCAAGATAACAGAATTAACTATGGCTACACCTTC.

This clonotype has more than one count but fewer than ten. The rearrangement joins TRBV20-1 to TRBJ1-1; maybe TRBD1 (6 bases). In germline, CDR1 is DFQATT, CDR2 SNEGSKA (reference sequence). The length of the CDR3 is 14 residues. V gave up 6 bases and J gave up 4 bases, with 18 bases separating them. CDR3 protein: CSARPGARSTEAFF. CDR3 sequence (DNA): TGCAGTGCCCGACCGGGGGCGCGGAGCACTGAAGCTTTCTTT.

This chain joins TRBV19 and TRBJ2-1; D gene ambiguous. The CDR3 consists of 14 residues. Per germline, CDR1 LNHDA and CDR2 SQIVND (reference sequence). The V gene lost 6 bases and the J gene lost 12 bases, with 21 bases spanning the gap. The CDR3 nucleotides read TGTGCCAGTAGCCAAGTCAGTAGTAATCCCGGGCAGTTCTTC. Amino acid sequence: CASSQVSSNPGQFF.

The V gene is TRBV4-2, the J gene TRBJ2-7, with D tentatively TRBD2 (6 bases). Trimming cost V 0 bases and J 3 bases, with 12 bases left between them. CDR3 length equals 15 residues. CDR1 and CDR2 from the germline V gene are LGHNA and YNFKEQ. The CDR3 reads CASSQEVSGLYEQYF. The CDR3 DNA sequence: TGTGCCAGCAGCCAAGAGGTTAGCGGCCTCTACGAGCAGTACTTC.

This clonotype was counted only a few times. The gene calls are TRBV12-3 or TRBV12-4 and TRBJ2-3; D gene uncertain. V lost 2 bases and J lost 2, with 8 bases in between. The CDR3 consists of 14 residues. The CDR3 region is CASSLSHLTDTQYF. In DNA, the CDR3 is TGTGCCAGCAGTTTAAGTCATCTCACAGATACGCAGTATTTT.

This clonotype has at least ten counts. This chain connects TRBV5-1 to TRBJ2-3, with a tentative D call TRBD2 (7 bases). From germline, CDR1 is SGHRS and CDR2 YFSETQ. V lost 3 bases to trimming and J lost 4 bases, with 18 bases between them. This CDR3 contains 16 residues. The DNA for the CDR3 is TGCGCCAGCAGCTCCTGGGGGGGGCTGGACGCAGATACGCAGTATTTT. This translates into CASSSWGGLDADTQYF.

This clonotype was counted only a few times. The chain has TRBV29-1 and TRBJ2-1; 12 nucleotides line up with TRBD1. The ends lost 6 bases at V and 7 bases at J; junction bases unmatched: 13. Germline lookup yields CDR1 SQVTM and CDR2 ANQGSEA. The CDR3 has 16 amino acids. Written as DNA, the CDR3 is TGCAGCGTCGCCGGCTCGGGACAGGGGGCAAGGAATGAGCAGTTCTTC. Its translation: CSVAGSGQGARNEQFF.

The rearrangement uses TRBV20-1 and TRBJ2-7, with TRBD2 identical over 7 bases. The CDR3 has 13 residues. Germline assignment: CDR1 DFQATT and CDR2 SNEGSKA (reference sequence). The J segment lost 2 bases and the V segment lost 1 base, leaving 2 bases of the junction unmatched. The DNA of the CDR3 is TGCAGTGCTAGAGCTAGCGGCCCCTACGAGCAGTACTTC. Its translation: CSARASGPYEQYF.

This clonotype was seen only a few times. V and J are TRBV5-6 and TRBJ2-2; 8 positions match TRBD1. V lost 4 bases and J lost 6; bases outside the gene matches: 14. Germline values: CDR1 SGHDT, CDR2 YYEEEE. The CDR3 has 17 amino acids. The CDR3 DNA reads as TGTGCCAGCAGCGACCCCTCTCCCAGGGGGCAATCCGGGGAGCTGTTTTTT. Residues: CASSDPSPRGQSGELFF.

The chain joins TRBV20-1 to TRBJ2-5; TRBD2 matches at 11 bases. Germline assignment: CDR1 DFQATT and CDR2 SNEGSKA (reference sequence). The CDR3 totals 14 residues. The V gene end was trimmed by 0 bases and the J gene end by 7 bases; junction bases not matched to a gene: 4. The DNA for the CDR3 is TGCAGTGCTAGAGATGGGACTAGCGGAGGGACCCAGTACTTC. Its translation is CSARDGTSGGTQYF.

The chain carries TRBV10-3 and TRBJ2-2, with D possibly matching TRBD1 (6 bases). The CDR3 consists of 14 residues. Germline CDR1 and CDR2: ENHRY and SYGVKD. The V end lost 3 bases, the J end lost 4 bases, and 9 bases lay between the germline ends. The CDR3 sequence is CAISDTGITGELFF. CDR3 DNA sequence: TGTGCCATCAGTGATACAGGGATCACCGGGGAGCTGTTTTTT.